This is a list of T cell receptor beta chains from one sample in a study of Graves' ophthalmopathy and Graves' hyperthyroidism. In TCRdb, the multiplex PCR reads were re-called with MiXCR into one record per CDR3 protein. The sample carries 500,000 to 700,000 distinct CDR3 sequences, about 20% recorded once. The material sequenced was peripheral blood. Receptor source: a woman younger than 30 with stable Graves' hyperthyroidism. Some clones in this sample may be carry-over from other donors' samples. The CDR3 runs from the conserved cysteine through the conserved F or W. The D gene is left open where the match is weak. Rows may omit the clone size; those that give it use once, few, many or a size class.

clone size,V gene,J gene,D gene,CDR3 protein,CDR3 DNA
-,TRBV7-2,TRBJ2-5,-,CASRGRSQETQYF,TGTGCCAGCCGAGGACGAAGCCAAGAGACCCAGTACTTC
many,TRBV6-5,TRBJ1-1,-,CASSYSSDVNTEAFF,TGTGCCAGCAGTTACTCGAGTGATGTGAATACTGAAGCTTTCTTT
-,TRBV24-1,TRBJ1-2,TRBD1,CATSGRGQGRGYTF,TGTGCCACCAGTGGCCGGGGACAGGGGCGCGGCTACACCTTC
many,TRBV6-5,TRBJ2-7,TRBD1,CASSFTRAGGLVEQYF,TGTGCCAGCAGTTTCACCCGGGCAGGGGGTCTTGTCGAGCAGTACTTC
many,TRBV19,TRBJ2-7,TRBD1,CASSTGGPSYEQYF,TGTGCCAGTAGTACAGGGGGCCCGTCCTACGAGCAGTACTTC
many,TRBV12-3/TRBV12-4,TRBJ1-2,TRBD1,CASSYRGDGGYTF,TGTGCCAGCAGTTACAGGGGAGATGGTGGCTACACCTTC
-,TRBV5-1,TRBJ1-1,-,CASSLGQALNTEAFF,TGCGCCAGCAGCTTGGGACAGGCCCTGAACACTGAAGCTTTCTTT
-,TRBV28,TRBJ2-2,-,CASSSAAQSTGELFF,TGTGCCAGCAGTTCAGCGGCCCAAAGCACCGGGGAGCTGTTTTTT
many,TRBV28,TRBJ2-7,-,CASGPRPYEQYF,TGTGCGAGCGGGCCTCGCCCCTACGAGCAGTACTTC
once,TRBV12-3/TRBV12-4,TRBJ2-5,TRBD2,CASSLTLAGGETQYF,TGTGCCAGCAGTTTAACCTTAGCGGGGGGGGAGACCCAGTACTTC
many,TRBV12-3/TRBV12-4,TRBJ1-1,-,CASSFAGSWNTEAFF,TGTGCCAGCAGCTTCGCGGGATCCTGGAACACTGAAGCTTTCTTT
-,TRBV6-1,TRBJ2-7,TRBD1,CATVDREAYEQYF,TGTGCCACGGTGGACAGGGAAGCCTACGAGCAGTACTTC
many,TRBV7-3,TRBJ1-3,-,CASSLSGSGNTIYF,TGTGCCAGCAGCTTATCAGGGTCTGGAAACACCATATATTTT
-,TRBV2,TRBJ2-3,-,CASSEALQSDTQYF,TGTGCCAGCAGTGAAGCGCTTCAGTCAGATACGCAGTATTTT
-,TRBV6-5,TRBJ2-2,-,CASSYGQGGAGELFF,TGTGCCAGCAGTTACGGGCAGGGTGGAGCGGGGGAGCTGTTTTTT
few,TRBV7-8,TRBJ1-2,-,CASSLVRAHTGGYTF,TGTGCCAGCAGCTTAGTGCGGGCCCATACTGGCGGCTACACCTTC
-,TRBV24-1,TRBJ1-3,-,CATSEAPSGNTIYF,TGTGCCACCAGTGAAGCTCCTTCTGGAAACACCATATATTTT
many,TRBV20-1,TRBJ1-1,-,CTTRDTEAFF,TGCACCACGAGAGACACTGAAGCTTTCTTT
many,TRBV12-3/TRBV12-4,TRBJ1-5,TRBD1,CASSAGTGDNQPQHF,TGTGCCAGCAGTGCAGGGACAGGGGACAATCAGCCCCAGCATTTT
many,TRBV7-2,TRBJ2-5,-,CASSLDGKGGYF,TGTGCCAGCAGCTTAGATGGAAAGGGAGGGTACTTC
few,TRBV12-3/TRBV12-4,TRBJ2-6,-,CASGRRVSGANVLTF,TGTGCCAGCGGACGGAGAGTCTCTGGGGCCAACGTCCTGACTTTC
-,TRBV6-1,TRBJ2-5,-,CASSEEIVGYLETQYF,TGTGCCAGCAGTGAAGAAATAGTGGGGTACCTAGAGACCCAGTACTTC
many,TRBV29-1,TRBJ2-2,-,CSVVGDEDTGELFF,TGCAGCGTTGTAGGGGACGAGGACACCGGGGAGCTGTTTTTT
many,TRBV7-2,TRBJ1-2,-,CASSSRDGLNYGYTF,TGTGCCAGCAGCTCAAGAGACGGACTTAACTATGGCTACACCTTC
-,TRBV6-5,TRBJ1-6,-,CASSYPPGPGPLHF,TGTGCCAGCAGTTACCCACCGGGACCTGGACCCCTCCACTTT
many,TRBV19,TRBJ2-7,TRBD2,CASSISLAGYEQYF,TGTGCCAGTAGTATTAGTCTAGCGGGCTACGAGCAGTACTTC
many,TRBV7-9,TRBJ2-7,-,CASSLGGSVDEQYF,TGTGCCAGCAGCTTAGGTGGTTCGGTCGACGAGCAGTACTTC
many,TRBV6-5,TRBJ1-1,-,CASSSYAGEAFF,TGTGCCAGCAGTTCATATGCAGGGGAGGCTTTCTTT
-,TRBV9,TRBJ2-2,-,CASSVHRANTGELFF,TGTGCCAGCAGCGTCCACAGAGCGAACACCGGGGAGCTGTTTTTT
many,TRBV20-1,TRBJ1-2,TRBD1,CSAQSTRGGYGYTF,TGCAGTGCGCAGAGCACCAGGGGGGGCTATGGCTACACCTTC
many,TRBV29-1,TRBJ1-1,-,CSVETGTDTEAFF,TGCAGCGTGGAAACAGGTACCGACACTGAAGCTTTCTTT
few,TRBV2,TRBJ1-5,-,CASKGGLSQPQHF,TGTGCCAGCAAGGGGGGGCTTTCTCAGCCCCAGCATTTT
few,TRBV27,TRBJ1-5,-,CASSKGSGSNRPQHF,TGTGCCAGCAGTAAGGGAAGCGGAAGCAATCGGCCCCAGCATTTT
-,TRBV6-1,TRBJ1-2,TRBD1,CASSAGRGLVGHTF,TGTGCCAGCAGTGCGGGAAGGGGGCTGGTTGGCCACACCTTC
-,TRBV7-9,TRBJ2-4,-,CASSYEVSWTANIKYF,TGTGCCAGCAGCTATGAGGTGTCTTGGACTGCAAACATTAAGTACTTC
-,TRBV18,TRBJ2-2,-,CASSPAGWELFF,TGTGCCAGCTCACCCGCGGGGTGGGAGCTGTTTTTT
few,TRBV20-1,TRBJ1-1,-,CSARSGPRVAEAFF,TGCAGTGCTAGATCCGGACCGCGGGTCGCTGAAGCTTTCTTT
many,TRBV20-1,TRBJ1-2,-,CSARGGDYGYTF,TGCAGTGCTAGGGGGGGCGACTATGGCTACACCTTC
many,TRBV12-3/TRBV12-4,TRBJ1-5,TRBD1,CASSPGQGSRNQPQHF,TGTGCCAGCAGCCCGGGACAGGGGTCTCGCAATCAGCCCCAGCATTTT
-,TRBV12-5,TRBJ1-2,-,CASGQTRTRDYGYTF,TGTGCTAGTGGTCAAACCCGGACGCGGGACTATGGCTACACCTTC
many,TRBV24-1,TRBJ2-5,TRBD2,CATSDGTSGQETQYF,TGTGCCACCAGTGATGGGACTAGCGGCCAAGAGACCCAGTACTTC
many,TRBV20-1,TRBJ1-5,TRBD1,CSAPGQGWNQPQHF,TGCAGTGCCCCGGGACAGGGGTGGAATCAGCCCCAGCATTTT
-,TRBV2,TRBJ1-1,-,CASTSPGTEAFF,TGTGCCAGCACGTCGCCGGGAACTGAAGCTTTCTTT
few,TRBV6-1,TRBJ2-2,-,CASKIRGKGELFF,TGTGCCAGTAAGATACGGGGGAAAGGGGAGCTGTTTTTT
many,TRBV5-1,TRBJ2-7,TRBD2,CASSLQTSGYEQYF,TGCGCCAGCAGCCTACAGACTAGCGGGTACGAGCAGTACTTC
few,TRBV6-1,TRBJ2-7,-,CASRRVSSYEQYF,TGTGCCAGCAGACGGGTAAGCTCCTACGAGCAGTACTTC
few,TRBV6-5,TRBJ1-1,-,CAGSSPGVMNTEAFF,TGTGCCGGCAGTTCCCCGGGAGTGATGAACACTGAAGCTTTCTTT
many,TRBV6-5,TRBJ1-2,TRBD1,CASSYRDRGLYGYTF,TGTGCCAGCAGTTACCGGGACAGGGGGCTCTATGGCTACACCTTC